The sequence of this T cell receptor (beta chain) was determined in a study of identical twins. The CDR3 runs to 13 residues. Trimming removed 4 bases at V and 2 bases at J, with 8 bases between. The germline CDR1 and CDR2 sequences are LNHNV and YYDKDF (reference sequence). TCRdb redid the calling of the 5' RACE reads with MiXCR, one entry per CDR3 protein. The sample consists of roughly 350,000 distinct CDR3 sequences, 10% to 15% of them appearing once. The same specimen was also included in a second study, on yellow fever vaccine responses in identical twins.

This rearrangement joins TRBV15 to TRBJ1-1; no definite D call. The sample consisted of CD8+ T cells sorted from blood. The TCR originated in a young woman in good health. The CDR3 DNA reads TGTGCCACCAGCATTAGCAGAAACACTGAAGCTTTCTTT. This translates into CATSISRNTEAFF.